What follows describes a single T cell receptor (beta chain). The target antigen is unknown. The data were taken from a study of PD-L1 blockade in urothelial cancer. Study summary: Atezolizumab therapy began for patients in about 2014, dosed at 1,200 mg intravenously every 3 weeks.

There are 13 residues in the CDR3. J gave up 4 bases and V 6 bases, and 4 bases lay outside the gene matches. The V gene's germline CDR1 is MDHEN and CDR2 SYDVKM. Data came from immunoSEQ multiplex PCR; TCRdb stores just in-frame clones and leaves some out. This sample has about 79,000 clones, with around four fifths found just once. The time point is: pretreatment peripheral blood. Points from the study as a whole: Durable benefit was linked to greater 3-week expansion of tumor-associated blood clones.

The receptor was isolated from a middle-aged man with urothelial cancer. The starting material was PBMCs, obtained around atezolizumab (anti-PD-L1) treatment. The genes are TRBV28 and TRBJ2-7; 9 bases are a match to TRBD1. The CDR3 DNA reads as TGTGCCAGCAGGCTGACAGGGGGGTACGAGCAGTACTTC. It specifies CASRLTGGYEQYF.